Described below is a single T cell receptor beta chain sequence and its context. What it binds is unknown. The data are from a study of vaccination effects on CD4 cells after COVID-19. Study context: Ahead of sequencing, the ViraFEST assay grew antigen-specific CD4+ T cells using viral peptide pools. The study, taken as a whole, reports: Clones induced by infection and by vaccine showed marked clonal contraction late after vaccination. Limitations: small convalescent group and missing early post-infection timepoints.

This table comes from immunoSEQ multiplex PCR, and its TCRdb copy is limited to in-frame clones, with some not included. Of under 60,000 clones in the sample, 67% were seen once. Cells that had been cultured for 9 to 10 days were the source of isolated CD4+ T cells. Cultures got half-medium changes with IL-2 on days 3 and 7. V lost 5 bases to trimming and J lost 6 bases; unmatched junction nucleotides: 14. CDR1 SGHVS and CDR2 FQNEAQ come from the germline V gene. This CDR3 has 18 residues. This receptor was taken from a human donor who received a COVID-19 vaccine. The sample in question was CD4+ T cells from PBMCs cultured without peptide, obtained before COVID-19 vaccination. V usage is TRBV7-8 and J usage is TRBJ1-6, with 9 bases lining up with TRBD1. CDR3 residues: CASSNRPVGQGTNSPLHF. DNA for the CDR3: TGTGCCAGCAGCAACCGACCCGTAGGACAGGGGACTAATTCACCCCTCCACTTT. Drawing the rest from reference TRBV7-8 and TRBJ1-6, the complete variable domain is GAGVSQSPRYKVAKRGQDVALRCDPISGHVSLFWYQQALGQGPEFLTYFQNEAQLDKSGLPSDRFFAERPEGSVSTLKIQRTQQEDSAVYLCASSNRPVGQGTNSPLHFGNGTRLTVT.